This TCR beta chain was sequenced in a study of PD-1 blockade in classical Hodgkin lymphoma. Study results and caveats: Complete responders matched newly diagnosed patients in baseline diversity. What caused the repertoire differences, perhaps disease activity or prior therapy, remains undefined. CD4+ TCR diversity climbed significantly by C4D1, unlike CD8+ TCR diversity.

The patients all showed relapse after autologous stem cell transplantation, while their brentuximab vedotin exposure varied. Only one count was recorded for this clone. The antigen is unknown. The CDR3 runs to 17 residues. Germline lookup yields CDR1 MDHEN and CDR2 SYDVKM. Trimming shortened V by 4 bases and J by 4 bases, and 21 bases separated the two germline ends. Profiling relied on immunoSEQ multiplex PCR, and the TCRdb table lists in-frame clones only, not all of them. The sample yields 57,000 or so clones, approximately 89% seen once. This chain connects TRBV28 to TRBJ2-3; tentatively, D is TRBD2 (6 bases). This receptor was identified in a human donor with classical Hodgkin lymphoma. The sample here was peripheral blood mononuclear cells (PBMCs), taken at baseline. This chain's CDR3 is CASSSFRSGTRADTQYF. CDR3 sequence (DNA): TGTGCCAGCAGTTCCTTCCGGAGTGGGACTCGGGCAGATACGCAGTATTTT.